One and the same sample provided the 20 T cell receptor beta chains below, sequenced in a study of tumor-infiltrating lymphocytes in primary liver carcinoma. Co-extraction of RNA and DNA was performed on about 19-32 mg of unsorted bulk tissue. From around 500 ng of total RNA, TCR beta-specific cDNA was reverse-transcribed using a constant-region primer. Library construction for TCR beta comprised three nested multiplex PCR rounds performed with slightly modified ARM-PCR. TRBV1-TRBV30 forward primers paired with a C-beta reverse primer were used in the first two PCR rounds, which ran approximately 10 cycles each. Each CDR3 protein gets one entry after TCRdb re-called the multiplex PCR reads with MiXCR. The table lists more than 100,000 distinct CDR3 sequences, 55% to 75% of them singletons, with roughly 9% in the top ten. Source material: liver tumor tissue from sampling region 1. Specified subset: tumor region T1, superior pole. These TCRs come from a woman aged 55-70 years with primary liver carcinoma and hepatitis B virus infection.

This clonotype was counted only a few times. V usage is TRBV5-1 and J usage is TRBJ2-7; TRBD2 might be the D (5 bases). V lost 2 bases and J 3 bases, leaving 12 bases between the germline ends. In germline, CDR1 is SGHRS, CDR2 YFSETQ. The CDR3 sequence is 14 residues long. The CDR3 region is CASSLLRGNYEQYF. The CDR3, as DNA: TGCGCCAGCAGCTTATTACGGGGAAACTACGAGCAGTACTTC.

Remarks on this clonotype: No conserved phenylalanine or tryptophan is present at the end of the CDR3, so a read error is the likely explanation. The chain couples TRBV11-2 to TRBJ2-7, with D unclear. Trimming took off 5 bases at V and 4 bases at J, with 15 bases between the two ends. Germline V gene sequence: CDR1 SGHAT, CDR2 FQNNGV. This CDR3 is 14 amino acids long. This CDR3 is CASSPPTRRYEQYY. In nucleotides, the CDR3 is TGTGCCAGCAGCCCCCCAACGCGGCGGTACGAGCAGTACTAC.

This clonotype came up a few times. The conserved closing phenylalanine or tryptophan is absent in this CDR3, likely reflecting a read error. This chain connects TRBV6-5 to TRBJ2-1, with TRBD2 matching over 8 bases. This CDR3 spans 15 amino acids. V shed 6 bases and J 4 bases; nucleotides not matched to a gene: 8. From germline, CDR1 is MNHEY and CDR2 SVGAGI. The chain's CDR3 is CASRRAGVGYNEQFL. The DNA for the CDR3 is TGTGCCAGCAGACGAGCGGGAGTGGGGTACAATGAGCAGTTCCTC.

Concerning this clonotype itself: One base away lies a much larger clone, so this may be a sequencing read error. J is TRBJ1-1 and V is TRBV6-1; 11 bases match TRBD1. The CDR3 is made up of 17 amino acids. Per germline, CDR1 MNHNS and CDR2 SASEGT. Germline trimming cut 7 bases from V and 3 bases from J; bases unmatched to any gene: 13. The CDR3 nucleotides are TGTGCCAGCAATGAGGAGGACAGGGGGCGAGTTCACACTGAAGCTTTCTTT. Translated, it gives CASNEEDRGRVHTEAFF.

A note on this clonotype: The conserved final phenylalanine or tryptophan is absent from the CDR3, which likely points to a read error. The chain joins TRBV6-1 to TRBJ2-2, with 7 bases that match TRBD1. V lost 6 bases and J lost 3; bases outside the gene matches: 4. Germline assignment: CDR1 MNHNS and CDR2 SASEGT. CDR3 length: 14 amino acids. CDR3 bases: TGTGCCAGCAGGAGAACAGGGGACACCGGGGAGCTGTTTTAT. Translation gives CASRRTGDTGELFY.

This clonotype was counted a few times. The junction shows a germline mismatch at one end, possibly a read error. The chain carries TRBV28 and TRBJ2-7, with TRBD2 matching 7 bases. This CDR3 contains 15 residues. Per the germline V gene, CDR1 is MDHEN and CDR2 is SYDVKM. The CDR3 reads CAISLGDYSSYEQYF. The CDR3 bases are TGTGCCATCAGTTTAGGGGACTACAGCTCCTACGAGCAGTACTTC.

This clonotype showed up just a few times. One base away lies a much larger clone, so this may be a sequencing read error. The chain couples TRBV6-6 to TRBJ2-1; the match to TRBD2 covers 9 bases. Germline V gene lookup returns CDR1 MNHNY and CDR2 SVGAGI (reference sequence). CDR3 size: 15 residues. For the CDR3, the DNA is TGTACCAGCAGTTCCCCTGATATTGCGGGAGGGCCAGGAATCTTC. Translation gives CTSSSPDIAGGPGIF.

This chain joins TRBV19 and TRBJ2-1; 15 bases align to TRBD2. The CDR3 spans 18 residues. Germline values: CDR1 LNHDA, CDR2 SQIVND (reference sequence). Unmatched junction bases numbered 16, after V lost 7 bases and J lost 9 bases. CDR3: CASIPPPGLAGGVSEQFF. The CDR3 DNA follows: TGTGCCAGTATCCCCCCCCCGGGACTAGCGGGAGGAGTGTCTGAGCAGTTCTTC. Filled out from reference TRBV19 and TRBJ2-1, the complete variable domain reads DGGITQSPKYLFRKEGQNVTLSCEQNLNHDAMYWYRQDPGQGLRLIYYSQIVNDFQKGDIAEGYSVSREKKESFPLTVTSAQKNPTAFYLCASIPPPGLAGGVSEQFFGPGTRLTVL.

Comments on this clonotype: This sequence may be a read error, since a much larger clone differs from it by one base. For the CDR3, the DNA is TGTGCCAGCGGGTTAGGGGGAGCCGCCTCTGGAAACACCATATATTTT. Amino acids: CASGLGGAASGNTIYF. The chain uses TRBV28 and TRBJ1-3, with D possibly being TRBD1 (6 bases). CDR1 and CDR2 from the germline V gene are MDHEN and SYDVKM. The CDR3 is 16 amino acids. The ends were cut back, 8 bases at V and 0 bases at J, with 17 bases in the middle. The full variable domain, in which reference TRBV28 and TRBJ1-3 provide the parts outside the CDR3, is DVKVTQSSRYLVKRTGEKVFLECVQDMDHENMFWYRQDPGLGLRLIYFSYDVKMKEKGDIPEGYSVSREKKERFSLILESASTNQTSMYLCASGLGGAASGNTIYFGEGSWLTVV.

This clonotype appeared a single time. A much larger clone lies a single base off, so this may be a read error. The V call is TRBV6-1, the J call TRBJ2-7; tentatively, D is TRBD2 (6 bases). The CDR3 spans 11 residues. Germline lookup yields CDR1 MNHNS and CDR2 SASEGT. With 8 bases removed from V and 5 bases from J, the gap between germline ends came to 10 bases. The chain's CDR3 is CASRETHEQYF. CDR3 coding DNA: TGTGCCAGCCGGGAGACCCACGAGCAGTACTTC.

A word on this clonotype: A read error may produce the germline difference seen at one junction end. The chain has TRBV12-3 or TRBV12-4 and TRBJ1-5, with 7 bases matching TRBD1. CDR3 length equals 16 residues. For the CDR3, the DNA is TGTGCCAGCAGCCTAAGAGGACAGGTAGGCAAACAGCCCCAGCATTTT. Protein: CASSLRGQVGKQPQHF.

The rearrangement uses TRBV29-1 and TRBJ2-7; TRBD2 agrees at 9 bases. V lost 7 bases and J lost 11; bases outside the gene matches: 15. Germline lookup yields CDR1 SQVTM and CDR2 ANQGSEA. The CDR3 extends over 13 amino acids. The CDR3 loop reads CSALSGRDYEKYF. CDR3 in DNA: TGCAGCGCCCTTAGCGGGAGAGACTATGAGAAGTACTTC.

This clonotype has a handful of counts. V is TRBV5-1 and J is TRBJ2-5; D ambiguous. Deletions cut 0 bases from V and 0 bases from J, with 9 bases between. Germline V gene sequence: CDR1 SGHRS, CDR2 YFSETQ. This CDR3 region has 15 residues. The CDR3 region has the DNA TGCGCCAGCAGCTTGGCCGGAACATACCAAGAGACCCAGTACTTC. It codes for CASSLAGTYQETQYF. Full variable domain (remainder filled in from reference TRBV5-1 and TRBJ2-5): KAGVTQTPRYLIKTRGQQVTLSCSPISGHRSVSWYQQTPGQGLQFLFEYFSETQRNKGNFPGRFSGRQFSNSRSEMNVSTLELGDSALYLCASSLAGTYQETQYFGPGTRLLVL.

With respect to this clonotype: This may be a read error, as it is one base from a much larger clone. The rearrangement links TRBV4-1 to TRBJ1-4; D perhaps matches TRBD1 (5 bases). This CDR3 region has 15 residues. Germline V gene lookup returns CDR1 MGHRA and CDR2 YSYEKL. Trimming left V 4 bases short and J 7 bases short, with 16 bases between. CDR3 sequence (DNA): TGCGCCAGCAGCCCGAGAATCGGGGGAAGTGAAAAACTGTTTTTT. It yields the protein CASSPRIGGSEKLFF.

Concerning this clonotype itself: Being one base from a much bigger clone, this may be a read error. The J gene is TRBJ2-3, the V gene TRBV6-6; D possibly corresponds to TRBD1 (5 bases). This CDR3 is built from 14 residues. The germline CDR1 and CDR2 sequences are MNHNY and SVGAGI (reference sequence). The CDR3 DNA is TGTGCCAGCGCTGCGAGTTCAAGCACAGGTACGCAGTATTTT. Protein sequence: CASAASSSTGTQYF.

In the case of this clonotype: A read error may be the cause here, since a much bigger clone is one base away. This chain uses TRBV4-2 with TRBJ2-3; 8 bases line up with TRBD2. Germline V gene sequence: CDR1 LGHNA, CDR2 YNFKEQ. CDR3 length: 17 amino acids. After removal of 1 base from V and 7 bases from J, the junction contained 13 bases not matched to a gene. The CDR3 protein is CASSQVGLTGGPNTQYF. In DNA, the CDR3 is TGTGCCAGCAGCCAAGTGGGACTAACGGGAGGGCCGAATACGCAGTATTTT.

Note on this clonotype: The conserved closing phenylalanine or tryptophan is absent in this CDR3, likely reflecting a read error. The V call is TRBV11-3, the J call TRBJ2-3; 8 bases fit TRBD2. Germline-derived CDR1 and CDR2 are SGHNT and YENEEA. The CDR3 length is 14 residues. The CDR3 DNA sequence: TGTGCCAGTAGCTTCAGGACTAGCACAGATACACAGTATTTG. This gives the protein CASSFRTSTDTQYL.

J is TRBJ2-1 and V is TRBV6-5, with 15 bases lining up with TRBD2. CDR3 length equals 17 residues. The germline gives CDR1 MNHEY, CDR2 SVGAGI. The ends lost 0 bases at V and 7 bases at J; junction bases unmatched: 4. CDR3 coding DNA: TGTGCCAGCAGTTACTCCGGGGGACTAGCGGGAGGTAATGAGCAGTTCTTC. It translates to CASSYSGGLAGGNEQFF.

A word on this clonotype: One end of the junction does not line up with germline, which may come from a read error. This chain links TRBV11-2 with TRBJ2-3, with 13 bases lining up with TRBD2. The CDR3 sequence is 16 residues long. Per germline, CDR1 SGHAT and CDR2 FQNNGV. The CDR3 here is CVSRPTSGRASDTQYF. In DNA, the CDR3 is TGTGTCAGCAGACCCACTAGCGGGAGGGCGTCAGATACGCAGTATTTT.

This sequence joins TRBV6-6 and TRBJ2-4, with 11 bases matching TRBD2. The CDR3 has 18 residues. Per germline, CDR1 MNHNY and CDR2 SVGAGI (reference sequence). The V gene end was trimmed by 5 bases and the J gene end by 3 bases; junction bases not matched to a gene: 12. This chain's CDR3 is CASSPKQGLAEVKNIQYF. CDR3 sequence (DNA): TGTGCCAGCAGTCCAAAACAGGGACTAGCGGAAGTCAAAAACATTCAGTACTTC.